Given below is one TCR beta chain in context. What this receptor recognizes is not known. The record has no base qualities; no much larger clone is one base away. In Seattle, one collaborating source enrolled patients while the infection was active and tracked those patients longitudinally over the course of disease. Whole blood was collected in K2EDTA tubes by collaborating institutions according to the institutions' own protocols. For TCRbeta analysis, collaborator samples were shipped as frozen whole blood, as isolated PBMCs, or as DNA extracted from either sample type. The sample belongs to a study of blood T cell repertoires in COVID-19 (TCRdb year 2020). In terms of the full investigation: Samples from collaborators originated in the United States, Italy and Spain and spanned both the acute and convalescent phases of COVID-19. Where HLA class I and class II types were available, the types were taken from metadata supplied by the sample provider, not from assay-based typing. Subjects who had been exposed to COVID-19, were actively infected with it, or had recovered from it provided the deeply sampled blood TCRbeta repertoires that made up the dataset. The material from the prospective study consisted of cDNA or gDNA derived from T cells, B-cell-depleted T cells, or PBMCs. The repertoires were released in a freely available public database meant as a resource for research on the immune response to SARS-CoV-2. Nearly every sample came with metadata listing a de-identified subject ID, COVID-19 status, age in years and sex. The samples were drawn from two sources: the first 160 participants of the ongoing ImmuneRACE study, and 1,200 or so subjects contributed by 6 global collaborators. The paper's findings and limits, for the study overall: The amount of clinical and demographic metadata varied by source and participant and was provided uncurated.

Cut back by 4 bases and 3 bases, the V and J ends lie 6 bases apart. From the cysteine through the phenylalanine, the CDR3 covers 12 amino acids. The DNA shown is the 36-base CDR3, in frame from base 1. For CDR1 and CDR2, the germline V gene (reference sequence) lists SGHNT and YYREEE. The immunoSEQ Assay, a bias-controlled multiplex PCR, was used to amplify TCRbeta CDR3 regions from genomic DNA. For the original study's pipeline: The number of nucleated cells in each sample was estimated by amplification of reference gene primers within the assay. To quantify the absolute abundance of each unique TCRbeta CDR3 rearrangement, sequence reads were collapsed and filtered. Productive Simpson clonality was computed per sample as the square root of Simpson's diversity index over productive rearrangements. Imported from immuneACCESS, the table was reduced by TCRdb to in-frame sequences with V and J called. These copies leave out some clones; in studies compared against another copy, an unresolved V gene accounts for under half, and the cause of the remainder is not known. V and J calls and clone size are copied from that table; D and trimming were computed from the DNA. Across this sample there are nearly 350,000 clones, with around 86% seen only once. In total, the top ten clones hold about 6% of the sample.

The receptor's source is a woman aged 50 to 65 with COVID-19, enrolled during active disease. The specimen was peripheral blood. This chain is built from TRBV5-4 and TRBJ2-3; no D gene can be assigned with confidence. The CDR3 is CASSTHTDTQYF. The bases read TGTGCCAGCAGCACACATACAGATACGCAGTATTTT. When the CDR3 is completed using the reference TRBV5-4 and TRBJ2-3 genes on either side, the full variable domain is ETGVTQSPTHLIKTRGQQVTLRCSSQSGHNTVSWYQQALGQGPQFIFQYYREEENGRGNFPPRFSGLQFPNYSSELNVNALELDDSALYLCASSTHTDTQYFGPGTRLTVL.